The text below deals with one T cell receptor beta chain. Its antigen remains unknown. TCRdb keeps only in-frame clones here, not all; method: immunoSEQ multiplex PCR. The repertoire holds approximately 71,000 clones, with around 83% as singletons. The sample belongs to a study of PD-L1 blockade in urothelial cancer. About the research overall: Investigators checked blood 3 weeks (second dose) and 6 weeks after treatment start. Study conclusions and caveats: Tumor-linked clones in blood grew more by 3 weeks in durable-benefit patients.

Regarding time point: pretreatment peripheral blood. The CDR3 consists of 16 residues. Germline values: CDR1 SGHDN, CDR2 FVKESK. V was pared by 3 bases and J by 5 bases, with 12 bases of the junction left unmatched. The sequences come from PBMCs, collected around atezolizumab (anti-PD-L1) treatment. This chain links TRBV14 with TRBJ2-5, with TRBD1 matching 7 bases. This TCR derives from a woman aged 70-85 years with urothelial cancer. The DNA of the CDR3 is TGTGCCAGCAGCCAGGTGCCCTGGTGGGGACAGGAGACCCAGTACTTC. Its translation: CASSQVPWWGQETQYF.